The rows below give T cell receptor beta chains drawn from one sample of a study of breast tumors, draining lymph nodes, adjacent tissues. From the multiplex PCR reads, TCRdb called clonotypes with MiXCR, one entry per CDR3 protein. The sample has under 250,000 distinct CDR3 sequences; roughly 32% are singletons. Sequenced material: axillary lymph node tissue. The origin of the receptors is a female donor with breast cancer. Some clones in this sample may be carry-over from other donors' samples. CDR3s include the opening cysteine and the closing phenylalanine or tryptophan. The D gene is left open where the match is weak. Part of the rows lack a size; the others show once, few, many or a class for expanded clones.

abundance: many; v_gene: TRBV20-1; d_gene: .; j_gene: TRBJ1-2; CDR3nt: TGCAGTGCTAACCGCCAAGGAGGCGAGGGCTACACCTTC; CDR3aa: CSANRQGGEGYTF
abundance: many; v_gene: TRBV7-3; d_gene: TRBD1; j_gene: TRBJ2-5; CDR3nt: TGTGCCAGCAGCTTAGACAGGGGCAGTGGGACCCAGTACTTC; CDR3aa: CASSLDRGSGTQYF
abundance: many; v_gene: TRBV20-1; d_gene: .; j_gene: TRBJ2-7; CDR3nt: TGCAGTGCTAGGGGGAGGGGGGGGAACTATTACGAGCAGTACTTC; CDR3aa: CSARGRGGNYYEQYF
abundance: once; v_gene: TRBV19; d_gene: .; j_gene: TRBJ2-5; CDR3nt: TGTGCCAGTAGCCCATCAAGGGACTGGGACCAAGAGACCCAGTACTTC; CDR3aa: CASSPSRDWDQETQYF
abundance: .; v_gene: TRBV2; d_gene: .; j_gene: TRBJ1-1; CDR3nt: TGTGCCAGCACCATGGGGGACACTGAAGCTTTCTTT; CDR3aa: CASTMGDTEAFF
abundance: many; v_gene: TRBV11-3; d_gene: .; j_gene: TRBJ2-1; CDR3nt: TGTGCCAGCAGCAGCCACAGGTACAATGAGCAGTTCTTC; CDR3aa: CASSSHRYNEQFF
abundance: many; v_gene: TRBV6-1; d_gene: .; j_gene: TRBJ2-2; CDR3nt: TGTGCCAGCAGTGATTTTCTGAACACCGGGGAGCTGTTTTTT; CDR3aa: CASSDFLNTGELFF
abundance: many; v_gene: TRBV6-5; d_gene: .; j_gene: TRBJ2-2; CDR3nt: TGTGCCAGCAGTTACAGGGGGGCCGGGGAGCTGTTTTTT; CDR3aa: CASSYRGAGELFF
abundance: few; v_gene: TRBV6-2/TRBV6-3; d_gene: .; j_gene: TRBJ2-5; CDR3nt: TGTGCCAGCAGGCGCGTGAGGGGGTTGGGACAAGAGACCCAGTACTTC; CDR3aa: CASRRVRGLGQETQYF
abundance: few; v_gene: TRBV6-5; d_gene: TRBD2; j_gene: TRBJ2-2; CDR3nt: TGTACCAGCAGTCACATAGGACTAGCGGGTGCGAAGGGCGGGGAGCTGTTTTTT; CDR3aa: CTSSHIGLAGAKGGELFF